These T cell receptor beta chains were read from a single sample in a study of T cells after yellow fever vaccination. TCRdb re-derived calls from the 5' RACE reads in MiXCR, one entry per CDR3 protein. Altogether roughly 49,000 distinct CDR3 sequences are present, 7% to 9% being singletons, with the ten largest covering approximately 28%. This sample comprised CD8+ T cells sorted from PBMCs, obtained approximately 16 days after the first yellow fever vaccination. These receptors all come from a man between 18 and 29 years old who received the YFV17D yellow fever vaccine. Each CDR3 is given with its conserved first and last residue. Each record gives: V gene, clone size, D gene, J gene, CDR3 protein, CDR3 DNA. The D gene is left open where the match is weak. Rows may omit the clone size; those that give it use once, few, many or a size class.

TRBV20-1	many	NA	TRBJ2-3	CSAREKRGTNWITQYF	TGCAGTGCTAGAGAGAAGCGTGGTACTAATTGGATTACGCAGTATTTT
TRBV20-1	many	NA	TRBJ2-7	CSARGPLDEQYF	TGCAGTGCTAGAGGTCCCTTGGACGAGCAGTACTTC
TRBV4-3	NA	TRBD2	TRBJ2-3	CASSQDGVAGGGDTQYF	TGCGCCAGCAGCCAAGATGGAGTAGCGGGGGGGGGAGATACGCAGTATTTT
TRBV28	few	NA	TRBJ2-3	CASSLLGVTDTQYF	TGTGCCAGCAGTTTATTAGGGGTAACAGATACGCAGTATTTT
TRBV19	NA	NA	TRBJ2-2	CASTDAGFGAGELFF	NA
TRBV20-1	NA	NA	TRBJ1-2	CSARLGANYGYTF	TGCAGTGCTAGACTGGGAGCTAACTATGGCTACACCTTC
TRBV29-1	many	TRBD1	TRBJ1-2	CSVPQGANGYTF	TGCAGCGTCCCCCAGGGGGCGAATGGCTACACCTTC
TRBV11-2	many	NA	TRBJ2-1	CASTRDDGPPYNEQFF	TGTGCCAGCACCCGAGACGACGGACCCCCCTACAATGAGCAGTTCTTC
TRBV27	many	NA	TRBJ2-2	CASSSGDGPQRATGELFF	TGTGCCAGCAGTTCGGGGGATGGGCCTCAGAGAGCCACCGGGGAGCTGTTTTTT
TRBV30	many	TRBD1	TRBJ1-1	CACTGGSSYTEAFF	TGTGCCTGTACAGGGGGTTCGTCGTACACTGAAGCTTTCTTT
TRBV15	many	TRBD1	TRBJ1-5	CATSRDETGAANQPQHF	TGTGCCACCAGCAGAGATGAGACAGGGGCAGCAAATCAGCCCCAGCATTTT
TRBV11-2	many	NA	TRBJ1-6	CASSSITVGPSNSPLHF	TGTGCCAGCAGCTCTATTACGGTTGGTCCTTCGAATTCACCCCTCCACTTT
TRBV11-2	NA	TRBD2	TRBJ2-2	CASSYSGVGELFF	TGTGCCAGCAGTTACAGCGGGGTCGGGGAGCTGTTTTTT
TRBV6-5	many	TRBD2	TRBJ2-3	CASRLAGGPGTDTQYF	TGTGCCAGCAGGTTAGCGGGGGGGCCTGGCACAGATACGCAGTATTTT
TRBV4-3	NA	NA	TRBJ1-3	CASSQDRADGTTIYF	TGCGCCAGCAGCCAAGATAGGGCGGATGGAACCACCATATATTTT
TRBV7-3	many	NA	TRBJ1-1	CASQGEDTEAFF	TGTGCCAGCCAAGGAGAGGACACTGAAGCTTTCTTT
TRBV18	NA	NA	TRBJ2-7	CASSPLGGGEQYF	TGTGCCAGCTCACCACTGGGTGGCGGCGAGCAGTACTTC
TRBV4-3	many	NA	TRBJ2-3	CASSQDHGGMDTQYF	TGCGCCAGCAGCCAAGATCATGGGGGGATGGATACGCAGTATTTT
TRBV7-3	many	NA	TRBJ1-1	CASSPGGGSSTEAFF	TGTGCCAGCAGCCCCGGCGGGGGGAGCAGCACTGAAGCTTTCTTT
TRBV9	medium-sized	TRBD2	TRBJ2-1	CASSPGAGGQYNEQFF	TGTGCCAGCAGCCCAGGCGCGGGGGGCCAATACAATGAGCAGTTCTTC
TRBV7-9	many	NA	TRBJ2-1	CASSLRGGEQFF	TGTGCCAGCAGCCTCAGGGGCGGGGAGCAGTTCTTC
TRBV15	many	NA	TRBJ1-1	CATSRDGADTEAFF	TGTGCCACCAGCAGAGATGGGGCTGACACTGAAGCTTTCTTT
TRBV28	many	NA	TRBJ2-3	CASSYLSSTDTQYF	TGTGCCAGCAGTTACCTGTCTAGCACAGATACGCAGTATTTT
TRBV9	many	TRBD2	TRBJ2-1	CASSVGAGGPGEQFF	TGTGCCAGCAGCGTAGGAGCGGGGGGGCCGGGTGAGCAGTTCTTC
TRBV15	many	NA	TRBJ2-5	CATSRVRETQYF	TGTGCCACCAGCAGAGTCCGGGAGACCCAGTACTTC
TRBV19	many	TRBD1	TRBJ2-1	CASSRVGQNEQFF	TGTGCCAGTAGTAGGGTGGGACAGAATGAGCAGTTCTTC
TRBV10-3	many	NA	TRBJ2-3	CAISLGGLRAGRADTQYF	TGTGCCATCAGCCTGGGGGGGCTTCGAGCGGGGAGGGCGGATACGCAGTATTTT
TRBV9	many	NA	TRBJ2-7	CASSEGGRGDDEQYF	TGTGCCAGCAGCGAGGGAGGGAGGGGGGACGACGAGCAGTACTTC
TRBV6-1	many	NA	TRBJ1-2	CASSAGVNYGYTF	TGTGCCAGCAGTGCGGGGGTTAACTATGGCTACACCTTC
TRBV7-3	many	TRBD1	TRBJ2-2	CASSPGQGGTGELFF	TGTGCCAGCAGCCCCGGACAGGGGGGAACCGGGGAGCTGTTTTTT
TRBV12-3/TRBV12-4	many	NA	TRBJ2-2	CASSWGGADTGELFF	TGTGCCAGCAGTTGGGGGGGGGCCGACACCGGGGAGCTGTTTTTT
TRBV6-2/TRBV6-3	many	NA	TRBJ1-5	CASSPTGGQPQHF	TGTGCCAGCAGCCCCACCGGGGGCCAGCCCCAGCATTTT
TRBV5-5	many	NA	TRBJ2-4	CASSLLTAELIVQYF	TGTGCCAGCAGCTTGCTCACAGCCGAGCTTATAGTTCAGTACTTC
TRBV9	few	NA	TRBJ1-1	CASGSPVGGPEAFF	TGTGCCAGCGGGTCCCCGGTGGGGGGACCTGAAGCTTTCTTT
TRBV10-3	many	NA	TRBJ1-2	CAISPSQDGGGYGYTF	TGTGCCATCAGCCCTAGCCAAGACGGGGGGGGCTATGGCTACACCTTC
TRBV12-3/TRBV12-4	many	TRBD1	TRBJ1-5	CASSLAFDRGRNQPQHF	TGTGCCAGCAGTTTAGCCTTTGACAGGGGGCGGAATCAGCCCCAGCATTTT